The T cell receptor beta chain under discussion was sequenced for a study of long-term antiretroviral therapy in people with HIV. Whole-study results and caveats: Whereas controls had wider CDR3 length ranges, HIV repertoires had narrower ones.

Points on this clone: What it recognizes is unknown.

At the survey level, the v3.0 immunoSEQ assay was run. Here immunoSEQ multiplex PCR was the method, and the copy in TCRdb shows in-frame clones only, minus some. There are 25,000 to 35,000 clones in the sample; 90% to 95% occur only once, and about 2.6% lies in the top ten. Germline V CDR1 and CDR2: SGHAT, FQNNGV. V lost 5 bases and J lost 7, with 18 bases in between. This CDR3 has 15 residues. The sequence was obtained from a man in his forties or fifties with HIV. The source material was unsorted PBMCs, sampled 7.3 to 7.5 years after starting antiretroviral therapy. The chain couples TRBV11-2 to TRBJ1-3; no clear D gene. DNA for the CDR3: TGTGCCAGCAGCCACATGCTTGGGGAAGCTAACACCATATATTTT. Translation: CASSHMLGEANTIYF.